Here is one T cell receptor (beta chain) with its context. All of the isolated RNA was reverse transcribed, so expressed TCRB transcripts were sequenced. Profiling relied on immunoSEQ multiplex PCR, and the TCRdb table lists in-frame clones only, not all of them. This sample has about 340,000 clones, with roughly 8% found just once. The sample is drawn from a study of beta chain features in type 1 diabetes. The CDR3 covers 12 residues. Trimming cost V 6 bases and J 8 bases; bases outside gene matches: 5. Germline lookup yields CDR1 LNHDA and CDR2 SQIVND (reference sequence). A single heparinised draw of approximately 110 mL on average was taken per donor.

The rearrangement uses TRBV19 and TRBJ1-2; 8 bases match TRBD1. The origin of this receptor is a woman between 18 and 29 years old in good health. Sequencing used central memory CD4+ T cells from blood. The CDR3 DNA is TGTGCCAGTAGGGACAGGGTGGCCGGCTACACCTTC. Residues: CASRDRVAGYTF. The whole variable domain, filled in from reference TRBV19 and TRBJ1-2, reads DGGITQSPKYLFRKEGQNVTLSCEQNLNHDAMYWYRQDPGQGLRLIYYSQIVNDFQKGDIAEGYSVSREKKESFPLTVTSAQKNPTAFYLCASRDRVAGYTFGSGTRLTVV.